This entry lists 13 T cell receptor beta chains sequenced from one sample in a study of metastatic and nonmetastatic thyroid tumors. TCRdb reanalyzed the PCR reads with MiXCR. The sample contains around 34,000 clones, around 28% of which appear only once. No treatment had been given to any patient before thyroid surgery. The sequenced sample consisted of blood. The receptors stem from a female donor with papillary thyroid cancer or a benign thyroid nodule (not recorded which). Some clones in this sample may be carry-over from other donors' samples.

This clone was observed at least ten times. This same CDR3 is encoded by further DNA sequences in the sample. The V and J genes are TRBV28 and TRBJ2-7, with 10 bases aligning to TRBD2. With V trimmed by 7 bases and J by 3 bases, 6 bases remained unmatched. Germline CDR1 is MDHEN and CDR2 is SYDVKM. The CDR3 runs to 14 residues. This CDR3 is CASIAAGGDYEQYF. In nucleotides, the CDR3 is TGTGCCAGCATTGCAGCGGGGGGGGACTACGAGCAGTACTTC. Based on the CDR3 plus reference TRBV28 and TRBJ2-7, the full variable domain is DVKVTQSSRYLVKRTGEKVFLECVQDMDHENMFWYRQDPGLGLRLIYFSYDVKMKEKGDIPEGYSVSREKKERFSLILESASTNQTSMYLCASIAAGGDYEQYFGPGTRLTVT.

This clone was observed at least ten times. V is TRBV7-9 and J is TRBJ2-7, with 8 positions matching TRBD1. CDR3 length: 15 residues. Trimming cost V 5 bases and J 5 bases; bases outside gene matches: 11. Germline values: CDR1 SEHNR, CDR2 FQNEAQ (reference sequence). CDR3 residues: CASSPGQGRWNEQYF. The CDR3 region has the DNA TGTGCCAGCAGCCCTGGACAGGGTAGATGGAACGAGCAGTACTTC.

This sequence joins TRBV20-1 and TRBJ2-3; no firm D call. Germline V gene data show CDR1 as DFQATT and CDR2 as SNEGSKA (reference sequence). The CDR3 is made up of 16 amino acids. Trimming removed 3 bases at V and 3 bases at J, with 19 bases between. For the CDR3, the DNA is TGCAGTGCTAGCGGGTCGGGTCGGGCGTATACAGATACGCAGTATTTT. Translating it yields CSASGSGRAYTDTQYF.

In this sample, this clone turned up many times. The V and J genes are TRBV6-2 or TRBV6-3 and TRBJ2-2; a weak D match, TRBD1 (5 bases). This CDR3 comprises 13 residues. Deletions cut 8 bases from V and 7 bases from J, with 14 bases between. In germline, CDR1 is MNHEY, CDR2 SVGEGT. The CDR3 nucleotides read TGTGCCAGCCTCCGCAGGGATGACGGGGAGCTGTTTTTT. It is translated as CASLRRDDGELFF.

The chain joins TRBV5-1 to TRBJ2-2; 8 nucleotides line up with TRBD2. Germline trimming cut 6 bases from V and 0 bases from J; bases unmatched to any gene: 4. Germline lookup yields CDR1 SGHRS and CDR2 YFSETQ. The CDR3 extends over 15 amino acids. The CDR3, as DNA: TGCGCCAGCATAGGCGGGGGGCCGAACACCGGGGAGCTGTTTTTT. Translating it yields CASIGGGPNTGELFF. The full variable domain, completed using reference TRBV5-1 and TRBJ2-2, is KAGVTQTPRYLIKTRGQQVTLSCSPISGHRSVSWYQQTPGQGLQFLFEYFSETQRNKGNFPGRFSGRQFSNSRSEMNVSTLELGDSALYLCASIGGGPNTGELFFGEGSRLTVL.

This clone was detected a few times. One end of the junction does not line up with germline, which may come from a read error. The chain links TRBV2 to TRBJ2-2, with 7 bases matching TRBD1. CDR3 length: 15 amino acids. CDR1 and CDR2 (germline): SNHLY, FYNNEI. The DNA for the CDR3 is TGTGCCAGCAGTTGGGACAGCGAGAACACCGGTGAGCTGTTTTTT. Its translation is CASSWDSENTGELFF.

This clone was seen many times. The V and J genes are TRBV7-8 and TRBJ2-3; 8 nucleotides line up with TRBD2. J was trimmed by 7 bases and V by 4 bases; bases with no gene match: 13. The germline gives CDR1 SGHVS, CDR2 FQNEAQ. The CDR3 is 16 amino acids. Here the CDR3 DNA reads TGTGCCAGCAGCTCGTTAGATCCAGCGGGAGAGAATACGCAGTATTTT. Translated, it gives CASSSLDPAGENTQYF. Full variable domain (remainder filled in from reference TRBV7-8 and TRBJ2-3): GAGVSQSPRYKVAKRGQDVALRCDPISGHVSLFWYQQALGQGPEFLTYFQNEAQLDKSGLPSDRFFAERPEGSVSTLKIQRTQQEDSAVYLCASSSLDPAGENTQYFGPGTRLTVL.

Concerning this clone itself: The CDR3 ends on some other residue instead of the conserved phenylalanine or tryptophan, so this is likely a read error. The rearrangement joins TRBV6-5 to TRBJ2-3; D possibly corresponds to TRBD1 (5 bases). Germline CDR1 MNHEY, CDR2 SVGAGI. CDR3 length: 15 amino acids. This CDR3 reads CASSYLDKGTDTQYL. CDR3 bases: TGCGCCAGCAGTTATTTGGACAAAGGCACAGATACGCAGTATCTT.

This clone has more than one count but fewer than ten. V is TRBV18 and J is TRBJ1-1; D gene ambiguous. The CDR3 is made up of 15 amino acids. Deletions cut 0 bases from V and 2 bases from J, with 10 bases between. Germline values: CDR1 KGHSH, CDR2 LQKENI. The CDR3 DNA is TGTGCCAGCTCACCACCAGGAGGGCTCAACACTGAAGCTTTCTTT. This gives the protein CASSPPGGLNTEAFF.

This clone was observed at least ten times. This chain connects TRBV19 to TRBJ2-3; 11 nucleotides agree with TRBD1. The V segment lost 7 bases and the J segment 2 bases; nucleotides outside the gene matches: 2. The CDR3 extends over 14 amino acids. Per the germline V gene, CDR1 is LNHDA and CDR2 is SQIVND (reference sequence). This CDR3 is CASKGQGDTDTQYF. The CDR3 DNA is TGTGCCAGTAAGGGACAGGGGGACACAGATACGCAGTATTTT.

The chain is built from TRBV6-1 and TRBJ2-3; D call uncertain. Per germline, CDR1 MNHNS and CDR2 SASEGT. Deletions cut 8 bases from V and 1 base from J, with 19 bases between. This CDR3 contains 16 residues. The CDR3 protein is CASRPSECFGTDTQYF. As DNA, the CDR3 is TGTGCCAGCCGCCCGTCAGAGTGTTTTGGCACAGATACGCAGTATTTT.

There are many counts of this clone. V usage is TRBV5-1 and J usage is TRBJ2-7, with a weak D call TRBD1 (7 bases). Per the germline V gene, CDR1 is SGHRS and CDR2 is YFSETQ. Trimming shortened V by 4 bases and J by 3 bases, and 17 bases separated the two germline ends. The CDR3 contains 15 residues. CDR3 bases: TGCGCCAGCAGCCCAGACAGGGCGGGATACTACGAGCAGTACTTC. As protein: CASSPDRAGYYEQYF.

CDR3 region: CASSFDPNSPLHF. The CDR3 DNA follows: TGTGCCAGCTCCTTCGATCCGAATTCACCCCTCCACTTT. The V gene is TRBV27, the J gene TRBJ1-6; no clear D gene. Germline CDR1 reads MNHEY; CDR2 reads SMNVEV (reference sequence). The V end was cut by 8 bases, the J end by 7 bases, with 12 bases between. The CDR3 spans 13 residues.